The T cell receptor beta chain described here comes from a study of T cell responses to AZD1222 COVID-19 vaccine. Study outcomes and limitations: The donor group comprised mostly white British people and more females; the analysis possibly underestimated clonal diversity.

As to this clone: The antigen is undetermined.

Repertoires were generated with immunoSEQ multiplex PCR, while TCRdb's copy carries only in-frame clones and drops some. This sample has around 91,000 clones, with around nine tenths found just once. This CDR3 spans 15 amino acids. The V end was cut by 6 bases, the J end by 6 bases, with 19 bases between. Germline V gene sequence: CDR1 MNHEY, CDR2 SVGAGI. The V and J genes are TRBV6-5 and TRBJ2-3, with D perhaps TRBD2 (5 bases). This specimen consisted of peripheral blood, obtained on day 0 of AZD1222 vaccination. The receptor was derived from an adult in good health. The CDR3 region has the DNA TGTGCCAGCAGCACCGGACTCCGGAGCGCCGATACGCAGTATTTT. Its translation: CASSTGLRSADTQYF.